These 27 T cell receptor beta chains came from one sample sequenced in a study of blood T cells in healthy people across ages. Using a J-beta primer mix together with a sample-barcoded 5' primer, a second PCR was run for about 7 to 12 cycles. TCRdb itself ran the 5' RACE reads through MiXCR, one entry per CDR3 protein. The profile covers 1.5 million to 2 million distinct CDR3 sequences, with about two fifths appearing a single time and about 21% taken by the ten largest. Sequencing was performed on blood. The receptors shown here come from a human donor in good health.

The chain is built from TRBV12-3 or TRBV12-4 and TRBJ2-1, with D possibly matching TRBD2 (6 bases). V was shortened by 4 bases and J by 11 bases, with 15 bases between the two germline ends. This CDR3 spans 13 amino acids. In nucleotides, the CDR3 is TGTGCCAGCAGTTCGAGCGCGGGGCAAAAGCAGTTCTTC. It yields the protein CASSSSAGQKQFF.

The CDR3, as DNA: TGCAGCTCTAGCGGGGGCCCCAGACCCTACGAGCAGTACTTC. Encoded protein: CSSSGGPRPYEQYF. J is TRBJ2-5 and V is TRBV20-1; 10 bases match TRBD2. The DNA end favors TRBJ2-7, so the J call may be wrong. The CDR3 covers 14 residues. Germline V gene sequence: CDR1 DFQATT, CDR2 SNEGSKA (reference sequence).

The table lists this clonotype with a few counts. The chain is built from TRBV29-1 and TRBJ1-5; D is possibly TRBD1 (5 bases). Between the trimmed V and J ends, which lost 4 bases and 0 bases, there was a span of 10 bases. The CDR3 length is 14 residues. CDR1 is SQVTM and CDR2 is ANQGSEA in the germline V gene. The CDR3 protein is CSVVQGNSNQPQHF. The CDR3 DNA sequence: TGCAGCGTTGTCCAGGGAAATAGCAATCAGCCCCAGCATTTT.

V is TRBV15 and J is TRBJ1-1; possibly TRBD1 for D (5 bases). Trimming stripped 8 bases from V and 1 base from J, with 11 bases between. The germline V gene encodes CDR1 LNHNV and CDR2 YYDKDF (reference sequence). The CDR3 has 13 amino acids. The CDR3 sequence is CATALGENTEAFF. CDR3 DNA: TGTGCCACCGCTCTGGGGGAGAACACTGAAGCTTTCTTT.

Concerning this clonotype: One junction end does not reproduce the germline sequence, and a read error may be involved. This sequence joins TRBV5-1 and TRBJ1-4, with TRBD1 identical over 7 bases. This CDR3 has 14 residues. Germline CDR1 and CDR2: SGHRS and YFSETQ. CDR3 nucleotides: TGTGCCAGCAGCTCAGGGGGAACTAATGAAAAACTGTTTTTT. This gives the protein CASSSGGTNEKLFF.

The chain joins TRBV12-3 or TRBV12-4 to TRBJ2-4; D gene ambiguous. This CDR3 has 12 residues. The V gene lost 3 bases and the J gene lost 12 bases, with 12 bases spanning the gap. CDR3 residues: CASSLVAGYQYF. The CDR3, as DNA: TGTGCCAGCAGTTTGGTGGCAGGTTATCAGTACTTC.

This clonotype was seen a few times. The chain uses TRBV18 and TRBJ2-3; D is unclear. Trimming stripped 3 bases from V and 0 bases from J, with 7 bases between. The CDR3 consists of 14 residues. Germline V CDR1 and CDR2: KGHSH, LQKENI. CDR3 coding DNA: TGTGCCAGCTCACCTGCTTCTAGCACAGATACGCAGTATTTT. This encodes CASSPASSTDTQYF.

Ten or more counts support this clonotype. The chain employs TRBV7-2 and TRBJ2-7, with 12 bases that match TRBD1. The CDR3 is made up of 14 amino acids. The ends lost 4 bases at V and 6 bases at J; junction bases unmatched: 4. Germline CDR1 reads SGHTA; CDR2 reads FQGNSA. Here the CDR3 DNA reads TGTGCCAGCAGCTACGGGACAGGGGGCGGCGAGCAGTACTTC. Protein sequence: CASSYGTGGGEQYF.

The chain employs TRBV12-5 and TRBJ1-2; unclear D gene. The germline gives CDR1 LGHNT, CDR2 FRNRAP. This CDR3 region has 13 residues. Trimming left V 2 bases short and J 7 bases short, with 11 bases between. CDR3 amino acids: CASGLPTLAGYTF. Here the CDR3 DNA reads TGTGCTAGTGGTTTGCCAACACTTGCTGGCTACACCTTC.

This clonotype was picked up a small number of times. One junction end does not reproduce the germline sequence, and a read error may be involved. The rearrangement joins TRBV4-1 to TRBJ2-3; D perhaps matches TRBD2 (6 bases). Germline CDR1 and CDR2: MGHRA and YSYEKL. The CDR3 is made up of 17 amino acids. The CDR3 coding sequence is TGCGGCAGCAGCCAAGGAGCCCCGGGAGCACTTGCAGATACGCAGTATTTT. Its translation: CGSSQGAPGALADTQYF.

This clonotype came up a few times. Germline is not matched at one junction end, which may reflect a read error. V and J are TRBV5-1 and TRBJ2-7; no firm D call. Germline CDR1 is SGHRS and CDR2 is YFSETQ. The CDR3 is made up of 13 amino acids. Here the CDR3 reads CASSLGLPYELYF. The CDR3 DNA reads as TGCGCCAGCAGCTTGGGACTGCCTTACGAGCTGTACTTC.

In regard to this clonotype: The junction departs from the called germline gene at one end, perhaps through a read error. The rearrangement uses TRBV7-2 and TRBJ1-1; TRBD1 is a possible D gene (6 bases). Germline-derived CDR1 and CDR2 are SGHTA and FQGNSA. This CDR3 has 14 amino acids. As DNA, the CDR3 is TGTGCCAGCAGTGTTTGGACAGCTAACACTGATGCTTTCTTT. Protein product: CASSVWTANTDAFF.

This chain links TRBV28 with TRBJ2-7; D is unresolved. Looked up from germline, CDR1 is MDHEN and CDR2 is SYDVKM. Trimming stripped 2 bases from V and 5 bases from J, with 13 bases between. CDR3 length: 14 amino acids. CDR3 nucleotides: TGTGCCAGCAGTTTACAAGGGATTCGCAACGAGCAGTACTTC. Amino acids: CASSLQGIRNEQYF.

This clonotype was detected ten times or more. This rearrangement joins TRBV7-2 to TRBJ2-4, with D possibly being TRBD2 (6 bases). Germline CDR1 reads SGHTA; CDR2 reads FQGNSA. This CDR3 spans 16 amino acids. V shed 1 base and J shed 3 bases, with 13 bases lying between them. This chain's CDR3 is CASSLVGWEDKNIQYF. CDR3 sequence (DNA): TGTGCCAGCAGCTTAGTAGGATGGGAGGACAAAAACATTCAGTACTTC.

The CDR3: CATSAQLTGAWFGYTF. CDR3 nucleotide sequence: TGTGCCACCAGCGCCCAACTAACAGGGGCGTGGTTTGGCTACACCTTC. V usage is TRBV15 and J usage is TRBJ1-2; the match to TRBD1 covers 7 bases. This CDR3 spans 16 amino acids. Per the germline V gene, CDR1 is LNHNV and CDR2 is YYDKDF (reference sequence). Unmatched junction bases numbered 16, after V lost 5 bases and J lost 7 bases. The full variable domain, its missing parts supplied by reference TRBV15 and TRBJ1-2, is DAMVIQNPRYQVTQFGKPVTLSCSQTLNHNVMYWYQQKSSQAPKLLFHYYDKDFNNEADTPDNFQSRRPNTSFCFLDIRSPGLGDTAMYLCATSAQLTGAWFGYTFGSGTRLTVV.

The chain combines TRBV12-3 or TRBV12-4 with TRBJ1-2; TRBD1 matches 10 bases. The ends lost 5 bases at V and 7 bases at J; junction bases unmatched: 13. This CDR3 has 16 residues. CDR3 sequence reads: CASSNPGTGVRGGYTF. CDR3 sequence (DNA): TGTGCCAGCAGTAACCCCGGGACAGGGGTTCGGGGTGGCTACACCTTC.

This clonotype was detected only a few times. The rearrangement links TRBV6-2 or TRBV6-3 to TRBJ1-2; possibly TRBD1 for D (5 bases). Trimming left V 7 bases short and J 6 bases short, with 18 bases between. There are 14 residues in the CDR3. From germline, CDR1 is MNHEY and CDR2 SVGEGT. CDR3 in amino acids: CASKIAGTAHGYTF. CDR3 in DNA: TGTGCCAGCAAAATAGCCGGGACCGCTCATGGCTACACCTTC.

V usage is TRBV4-2 and J usage is TRBJ2-7; D is unclear. The CDR3 length is 13 residues. V shed 0 bases and J shed 10 bases, with 13 bases lying between them. CDR1 is LGHNA, CDR2 YNFKEQ, per germline. CDR3 coding DNA: TGTGCCAGCAGCCAAGATGTGAAGAGAAGCCAGTACTTC. Translating gives CASSQDVKRSQYF.

The chain is built from TRBV6-5 and TRBJ1-3; D call uncertain. This CDR3 contains 14 residues. Trimming took 4 bases from V and 7 from J, leaving 14 bases between them. The V gene's germline CDR1 is MNHEY and CDR2 SVGAGI. This CDR3 is CASSSRTLGNTIYF. The CDR3 DNA is TGTGCCAGCAGTTCTCGGACCCTTGGGAACACCATATATTTT.

This clonotype showed up just a few times. The V gene is TRBV4-3, the J gene TRBJ1-2; D is unresolved. The CDR3 totals 13 residues. Germline assignment: CDR1 LGHNA and CDR2 YSLEER. The ends were cut back, 0 bases at V and 8 bases at J, with 10 bases in the middle. In DNA, the CDR3 is TGCGCCAGCAGCCAAGATGGGCTCCCCGGCTACACCTTC. Translating gives CASSQDGLPGYTF.

This clonotype has ten or more counts. This sequence joins TRBV12-3 or TRBV12-4 and TRBJ1-2; D is ambiguous. Trimming took off 3 bases at V and 8 bases at J, with 10 bases between the two ends. The length of the CDR3 is 12 residues. In nucleotides, the CDR3 is TGTGCCAGCAGTTTTCTGGGTTCGGGCTACACCTTC. Protein sequence: CASSFLGSGYTF.

V gene TRBV5-1 combines with J gene TRBJ2-5; possibly TRBD1 for D (5 bases). V was shortened by 0 bases and J by 4 bases, with 10 bases between the two germline ends. This CDR3 has 14 residues. Per germline, CDR1 SGHRS and CDR2 YFSETQ. This CDR3 is CASSLGVGPETQYF. The CDR3 nucleotides are TGCGCCAGCAGCTTGGGAGTGGGGCCAGAGACCCAGTACTTC.

This clonotype was seen just once. The chain links TRBV9 to TRBJ2-1, with 10 bases fitting TRBD2. The CDR3 contains 18 residues. Germline V gives CDR1 SGDLS, CDR2 YYNGEE. The V segment lost 0 bases and the J segment 6 bases; nucleotides outside the gene matches: 12. The CDR3 region is CASSVAVSGGLVGNEQFF. DNA for the CDR3: TGTGCCAGCAGCGTAGCTGTTAGCGGGGGGCTGGTGGGCAATGAGCAGTTCTTC.

V is TRBV4-1 and J is TRBJ2-7; unclear D gene. Germline assignment: CDR1 MGHRA and CDR2 YSYEKL. The CDR3 is 14 amino acids. Trimming took 0 bases from V and 4 from J, leaving 10 bases between them. The CDR3 here is CASSQDIRKYEQYF. The CDR3 DNA is TGCGCCAGCAGCCAAGATATCAGAAAGTACGAGCAGTACTTC.

The chain uses TRBV11-2 and TRBJ2-3; D is ambiguous. V lost 2 bases and J 4 bases, leaving 7 bases between the germline ends. The CDR3 is made up of 13 amino acids. Per the germline V gene, CDR1 is SGHAT and CDR2 is FQNNGV. The CDR3 sequence: CASSLNHPDTQYF. The CDR3 DNA reads as TGTGCCAGCAGCTTAAACCACCCAGATACGCAGTATTTT.

This rearrangement joins TRBV4-3 to TRBJ1-1; D remains unclear. The V gene lost 3 bases and the J gene lost 1 base, with 9 bases spanning the gap. This CDR3 is built from 14 residues. Looked up from germline, CDR1 is LGHNA and CDR2 is YSLEER. The CDR3 protein is CASSQLEGNTEAFF. The CDR3 region has the DNA TGCGCCAGCAGCCAGTTGGAGGGGAACACTGAAGCTTTCTTT.

The chain links TRBV4-3 to TRBJ2-5, with 10 bases fitting TRBD2. Per the germline V gene, CDR1 is LGHNA and CDR2 is YSLEER. V lost 4 bases, J lost 2 bases, and 4 bases stayed unmatched. The CDR3 loop spans 15 amino acids. The CDR3, as DNA: TGCGCCAGCAGCCGATATAGCGGGGGGCAAGAGACCCAGTACTTC. Its translation: CASSRYSGGQETQYF.